The T cell receptor (beta chain) under discussion was sequenced for a study of cytomegalovirus exposure and HLA in healthy donors. The germline CDR1 and CDR2 sequences are MDHEN and SYDVKM. Trimming left V 2 bases short and J 2 bases short, with 16 bases between. The CDR3 loop spans 16 amino acids. Study-wide points: Further analysis, carried out later, found HLA-associated TCR beta chains more clonally expanded than equally common other chains. An apparent linkage of common viral pathogens to several of the most significant clusters emerged in a later analysis.

In the PCR, 60 Vbeta and 13 Jbeta primers were used. TCRdb keeps only in-frame clones here, not all; method: immunoSEQ multiplex PCR. The sample consists of 150,000 to 180,000 clones, approximately 79% of them appearing once. A note on this clone: Its antigen is currently unknown.

The study sampled nominally healthy donors, though unrecorded immune exposures were likely. The specimen sequenced was PBMCs. The chain employs TRBV28 and TRBJ2-7; unclear D gene. The sequence derives from a woman between 50 and 59 years old in good health and CMV-seropositive. The CDR3 protein is CASSLSRVIWPYEQYF. DNA for the CDR3: TGTGCCAGCAGTTTAAGTCGGGTTATTTGGCCCTACGAGCAGTACTTC.